The text below deals with one T cell receptor (beta chain). The target antigen is unknown. These data are taken from a study of T cells in Graves' hyperthyroidism and ophthalmopathy. Study-level results: The model forecast ophthalmopathy, anticipating it by a median roughly 6.3 months before onset. Blood samples included most of the expanded thyroid clonotypes exceeding 0.001.

Exclusion of a patient resulted from uncontrolled infection, other autoimmune disease, pregnancy or lactation. Diagnoses used clinical symptoms, serum thyroxine and TRAb, thyroid ultrasound and orbital computed tomography. The TCR beta CDR3 regions underwent amplification using RNA transcripts as the source. With the HTBI primer set, the TCR CDR3 went through a first round of RT-PCR. MiXCR, run by TCRdb on the multiplex PCR reads, gives a single entry per CDR3 protein. Of 540,000 or so distinct CDR3 sequences in the sample, just over 45% were seen once. Looked up from germline, CDR1 is SGHNT and CDR2 is YENEEA. V lost 1 base, J lost 0 bases, and 2 bases stayed unmatched. The CDR3 covers 16 residues.

This TCR came from an adult woman with Graves' disease, either hyperthyroidism or ophthalmopathy (not recorded which). Sequenced material: peripheral blood or thyroid tissue (not recorded which). This chain links TRBV11-3 with TRBJ2-7, with TRBD2 matching 11 bases. In nucleotides, the CDR3 is TGTGCCAGCAGCTTAGTTAGCGGGAGGGACTCCTACGAGCAGTACTTC. Encoded protein: CASSLVSGRDSYEQYF. Using reference TRBV11-3 and TRBJ2-7 for the parts outside the CDR3, the full variable domain is EAGVVQSPRYKIIEKKQPVAFWCNPISGHNTLYWYLQNLGQGPELLIRYENEEAVDDSQLPKDRFSAERLKGVDSTLKIQPAELGDSAVYLCASSLVSGRDSYEQYFGPGTRLTVT.